In its sample, the clone carrying this T cell receptor (beta chain) was seen a few times. The antigen is unknown. Time point here: patch test 2, 6 weeks after DPC sensitization. Treatment meaning: therapeutic diphenylcyclopropenone sensitization with weekly scalp DPC. This sample was included in a study of human T cells and chemical hapten exposure. General observations from the study: Compared to controls, expanded TCRs made significantly more large clusters of similar CDR3s.

V gave up 3 bases and J gave up 4 bases; unmatched junction bases: 7. Germline V gene data show CDR1 as SGHNT and CDR2 as YYREEE (reference sequence). This CDR3 comprises 15 residues. TCRdb independently ran MiXCR on the RACE reads; one entry per CDR3 protein. The top ten clones hold more than 1.5% of a sample with about 85,000 distinct CDR3 sequences, roughly 12% of them seen once. The sequencing here drew on whole blood, taken in connection with sensitization to the hapten diphenylcyclopropenone (DPC). This receptor was obtained from a man younger than 35 with alopecia areata. Some clones in this sample may be carry-over from other donors' samples. The chain recombines TRBV5-4 with TRBJ1-1, with TRBD1 identical over 9 bases. CDR3 region: CASSWRTGESTEAFF. CDR3 DNA sequence: TGTGCCAGCAGCTGGAGGACAGGGGAGTCCACTGAAGCTTTCTTT.